Sequencing of this T cell receptor (beta chain) was carried out in a study of vaccination and CD4 T cells after COVID-19. Study-level background: Post-COVID specimens were obtained a median about 100 days after diagnosis (range 35 to 161). Overlapping spike peptides of SARS-CoV-2, HCoV-NL63, HCoV-OC43 and HCoV-229E were used, and cells were stimulated with them. The study, taken as a whole, reports: A median of 86.3% of reactive clones, in convalescent patients, became evident only post-vaccination.

Trimming left V 1 base short and J 6 bases short, with 12 bases between. The CDR3 consists of 15 residues. Germline-derived CDR1 and CDR2 are LNHNV and YYDKDF (reference sequence). The treatment is: approximately nine-day PBMC culture with coronavirus spike peptide pools or control peptides (ViraFEST assay). Following expansion of antigen-specific T cells with peptide pools, ViraFEST then sequenced TCRs. The assay that was used to sequence DNA from cultured CD4+ T cells was the Oncomine TCR Beta short-read assay. One entry per CDR3 protein results from TCRdb running MiXCR on the PCR reads. Altogether approximately 18,000 distinct CDR3 sequences are present, about three quarters being singletons, with the ten largest covering 17%. As regards this clonotype: What it binds is not known.

The material sequenced was CD4+ T cells from blood, cultured in vitro, taken after SARS-CoV-2 vaccination. The chain has TRBV15 and TRBJ2-2; D is unclear. This receptor was taken from a human donor who received a COVID-19 vaccine. Written as DNA, the CDR3 is TGTGCCACCAGCAGAGTGGCACCGGGTGCCGGGGAGCTGTTTTTT. Protein sequence: CATSRVAPGAGELFF.